This TCR beta chain was retrieved from a study of blood T cell repertoires in COVID-19. This CDR3 spans 12 amino acids. V lost 4 bases and J lost 5, with 8 bases in between. CDR1 is MDHEN, CDR2 SYDVKM, per germline. Here immunoSEQ multiplex PCR was the method, and the copy in TCRdb shows in-frame clones only, minus some. This table has 350,000 to 400,000 clones, approximately 87% appearing once. Individuals drawn from 20 to 25 US areas were roughly 18 to 95 years old. V and J are TRBV28 and TRBJ1-2; D unclear. This receptor was obtained from a man aged 35 to 55 in a cohort exposed to, infected with or recovered from COVID-19 (not recorded which). The sample taken for sequencing was PBMCs or T cells enriched from blood (not recorded which). The CDR3 spells CASSWQNYGYTF. DNA for the CDR3: TGTGCCAGCAGTTGGCAGAATTATGGCTACACCTTC.